This T cell receptor beta chain came from a study of a mutant IDH1 vaccine in newly diagnosed glioma. Study context: Beforehand, treatment had been radiotherapy, temozolomide, or both; the majority received both.

Repertoires were generated with immunoSEQ multiplex PCR, while TCRdb's copy carries only in-frame clones and drops some. The sample lists 110,000 or so clones, 90% seen once, with roughly 0.57% in the top ten. As to time point: week 11, during vaccination. Doses comprised 300 ug of mutant IDH1 20-mer peptide each, plus topical imiquimod. Worth noting for this clone: The antigen is unknown.

This TCR was recovered from a woman aged 45-59 years with glioma. The sample consisted of PBMCs, taken from a glioma patient whose treatment included an IDH1 peptide vaccine.

The CDR3 region is CASSVALSPYEQYF. The CDR3 DNA sequence: TGTGCCAGCAGCGTAGCCCTTTCCCCCTACGAGCAGTACTTC. This chain joins TRBV9 and TRBJ2-7; D is undetermined. The CDR3 is 14 residues long. V lost 0 bases and J 2 bases, leaving 9 bases between the germline ends. Germline V lookup: CDR1 SGDLS, CDR2 YYNGEE. The full variable domain, completed using reference TRBV9 and TRBJ2-7, is DSGVTQTPKHLITATGQRVTLRCSPRSGDLSVYWYQQSLDQGLQFLIQYYNGEERAKGNILERFSAQQFPDLHSELNLSSLELGDSALYFCASSVALSPYEQYFGPGTRLTVT.